A single sample is the source of the 15 T cell receptor beta chains below, sequenced in a study of Ad26.COV2.S vaccination and SARS-CoV-2 variants. Some clones are missing from TCRdb's copy, which holds only in-frame ones; the method was immunoSEQ multiplex PCR. The sample carries roughly 380,000 clones, 90% to 95% recorded once. The sequencing used peripheral blood, collected after recovery from COVID-19. The source is a human donor who had recovered from COVID-19.

This clone was seen only once. The chain employs TRBV11-2 and TRBJ1-1, with D tentatively TRBD1 (5 bases). The CDR3 length is 16 residues. Germline V gives CDR1 SGHAT, CDR2 FQNNGV. V lost 0 bases and J 1 base, leaving 12 bases between the germline ends. CDR3 residues: CASSLDRGGKNTEAFF. The CDR3 coding sequence is TGTGCCAGCAGCTTAGATCGGGGGGGGAAGAACACTGAAGCTTTCTTT.

The chain couples TRBV9 to TRBJ2-5; TRBD2 might be the D (6 bases). Per germline, CDR1 SGDLS and CDR2 YYNGEE. The CDR3 runs 14 residues. V dropped 3 bases and J dropped 4 bases, with 13 bases sitting between them. For the CDR3, the DNA is TGTGCCAGCAGCGCCGGGACTTCTATAGAGACCCAGTACTTC. This codes for CASSAGTSIETQYF.

V usage is TRBV6-5 and J usage is TRBJ2-7; D possibly matches TRBD1 or TRBD2 (5 bases each). Germline CDR1 MNHEY, CDR2 SVGAGI. The ends were cut back, 6 bases at V and 6 bases at J, with 12 bases in the middle. CDR3 length: 12 amino acids. The CDR3 bases are TGTGCCAGCAGGGTTGGGGCGGGCGAGCAGTACTTC. Its translation is CASRVGAGEQYF.

This rearrangement joins TRBV6-5 to TRBJ2-7; weak D call: TRBD2 (6 bases). With 2 bases removed from V and 3 bases from J, the gap between germline ends came to 14 bases. Germline V CDR1 and CDR2: MNHEY, SVGAGI. The CDR3 totals 15 residues. The CDR3 nucleotides are TGTGCCAGCAGTTACGGTGCGGGGCAAAACTACGAGCAGTACTTC. Translated, it gives CASSYGAGQNYEQYF.

This chain uses TRBV6-4 with TRBJ2-2; perhaps TRBD2 as D (6 bases). The V gene's germline CDR1 is MRHNA and CDR2 SNTAGT. The V and J ends lost 9 bases and 0 bases respectively, with 14 bases between them. The CDR3 has 15 residues. CDR3 sequence: CASRAEGTNTGELFF. CDR3 sequence (DNA): TGTGCCAGTCGTGCGGAGGGGACGAACACCGGGGAGCTGTTTTTT.

The chain employs TRBV18 and TRBJ1-1; D is unclear. The germline V gene has CDR1 KGHSH and CDR2 LQKENI. The ends were cut back, 3 bases at V and 0 bases at J, with 8 bases in the middle. This CDR3 is 14 amino acids long. The CDR3 coding sequence is TGTGCCAGCTCACCCTCCCAGTTGAACACTGAAGCTTTCTTT. Residues: CASSPSQLNTEAFF.

The V call is TRBV7-2, the J call TRBJ2-5, with D hard to call. Germline loops: CDR1 SGHTA, CDR2 FQGNSA. This CDR3 has 15 amino acids. Trimming left V 1 base short and J 0 bases short, with 9 bases between. The CDR3: CASSLVGSDQETQYF. The CDR3 region has the DNA TGTGCCAGCAGCTTAGTCGGCAGCGACCAAGAGACCCAGTACTTC.

V is TRBV6-5 and J is TRBJ2-7, with D perhaps TRBD1 (5 bases). The germline CDR1 and CDR2 sequences are MNHEY and SVGAGI. CDR3 length: 13 residues. The V end was cut by 4 bases, the J end by 2 bases, with 9 bases between. The CDR3 protein is CASSSWGPYEQYF. The CDR3 region has the DNA TGTGCCAGCAGTTCGTGGGGCCCCTACGAGCAGTACTTC.

The chain has TRBV11-2 and TRBJ1-6; 10 bases are a match to TRBD1. V lost 3 bases to trimming and J lost 9 bases; unmatched junction nucleotides: 2. Germline-derived CDR1 and CDR2 are SGHAT and FQNNGV. The CDR3 loop spans 14 amino acids. The chain's CDR3 is CASSFGDRGSPLHF. CDR3 in DNA: TGTGCCAGCAGCTTCGGGGACAGGGGTTCACCCCTCCACTTT.

The chain carries TRBV6-5 and TRBJ1-2; 10 bases agree with TRBD1. This CDR3 contains 15 residues. With V trimmed by 6 bases and J by 4 bases, 8 bases remained unmatched. In germline, CDR1 is MNHEY, CDR2 SVGAGI. DNA of the CDR3: TGTGCCAGCAGGGACGGGACAGGGGCCACCTATGGCTACACCTTC. It codes for CASRDGTGATYGYTF.

The V call is TRBV6-5, the J call TRBJ1-4; the D is unclear. The germline CDR1 and CDR2 sequences are MNHEY and SVGAGI. Trimming took off 7 bases at V and 12 bases at J, with 12 bases between the two ends. This CDR3 region has 11 residues. The CDR3 reads CASKLGPQLFF. The CDR3 coding sequence is TGTGCCAGCAAGTTGGGCCCACAACTGTTTTTT.

This chain uses TRBV6-5 with TRBJ1-1, with TRBD1 matching 7 bases. The germline CDR1 and CDR2 sequences are MNHEY and SVGAGI. There are 13 residues in the CDR3. V was pared by 7 bases and J by 10 bases, with 12 bases of the junction left unmatched. CDR3 protein: CASTAGQGVAAFF. CDR3 bases: TGTGCCAGCACCGCGGGGCAGGGGGTAGCAGCTTTCTTT.

The chain employs TRBV7-9 and TRBJ1-5; D remains unclear. V dropped 7 bases and J dropped 0 bases, with 7 bases sitting between them. The CDR3 consists of 13 residues. CDR1 and CDR2 (germline): SEHNR, FQNEAQ (reference sequence). The CDR3 loop reads CASNFDSNQPQHF. CDR3 bases: TGTGCCAGCAACTTCGATAGCAATCAGCCCCAGCATTTT.

The chain carries TRBV11-2 and TRBJ2-2; perhaps TRBD2 as D (6 bases). Deletions cut 5 bases from V and 5 bases from J, with 12 bases between. This CDR3 is built from 14 residues. Germline values: CDR1 SGHAT, CDR2 FQNNGV. DNA of the CDR3: TGTGCCAGCAGCCGACTAGTCGGAACCGGGGAGCTGTTTTTT. It codes for CASSRLVGTGELFF.

The rearrangement joins TRBV13 to TRBJ1-4; TRBD1 is a possible D gene (5 bases). The CDR3 covers 15 residues. CDR1 is PRHDT, CDR2 FYEKMQ, per germline (reference sequence). The V gene lost 6 bases and the J gene lost 5 bases, with 16 bases spanning the gap. The CDR3 DNA reads TGTGCCAGCAGAAACCGGGGGACGGCGAATGAAAAACTGTTTTTT. It specifies CASRNRGTANEKLFF. Together with reference TRBV13 and TRBJ1-4, the CDR3 gives the full variable domain: AAGVIQSPRHLIKEKRETATLKCYPIPRHDTVYWYQQGPGQDPQFLISFYEKMQSDKGSIPDRFSAQQFSDYHSELNMSSLELGDSALYFCASRNRGTANEKLFFGSGTQLSVL.